This T cell receptor (beta chain) was recorded in a study of regulatory T cells in long-lasting Graves disease. About the research overall: Newly diagnosed Graves' patients had taken antithyroid drugs under 3 months.

This clonotype showed up just a few times. The time point: newly diagnosed GD, antithyroid drugs for less than 3 months. The authors made the TCR library using RNA they extracted from PBMCs. V was pared by 5 bases and J by 6 bases, with 8 bases of the junction left unmatched. This CDR3 contains 15 residues. Germline V gene sequence: CDR1 SEHNR, CDR2 FQNEAQ (reference sequence). Construction of TCR beta libraries relied on iRepertoire HTBI primers and on Arm-PCR targeting CDR3 regions. TCRdb re-analysed the multiplex PCR reads in MiXCR, keeping a single row per CDR3 protein. The sample carries 510,000 or so distinct CDR3 sequences, around 12% recorded once. This sample was also put to use in a study of T cells in Graves' hyperthyroidism and ophthalmopathy. That paper states: With the HTBI primer set, the TCR CDR3 went through a first round of RT-PCR.

The sequence came from a woman between 25 and 40 years old with Graves disease. The chain carries TRBV7-9 and TRBJ2-1; 9 nucleotides line up with TRBD1. The material sequenced was peripheral blood mononuclear cells (PBMCs), taken at new diagnosis, from a patient treated with antithyroid drugs. For the CDR3, the DNA is TGTGCCAGCAGCAACCGGGACAGGGTTTTCAATGAGCAGTTCTTC. Protein product: CASSNRDRVFNEQFF.